Presented here are 11 T cell receptor beta chains from one specimen sequenced in a study of blood T cell repertoires in COVID-19. TCRdb's table, derived via immunoSEQ multiplex PCR, lists solely in-frame clones and lacks some. The data hold approximately 140,000 clones, with roughly 84% observed a single time. The source material was peripheral blood. These receptor sequences come from a man in his 70s with acute or convalescent COVID-19.

The chain has TRBV7-2 and TRBJ2-5; no firm D call. Germline V lookup: CDR1 SGHTA, CDR2 FQGNSA. V was shortened by 0 bases and J by 2 bases, with 4 bases between the two germline ends. The CDR3 sequence is 13 residues long. The CDR3 nucleotides are TGTGCCAGCAGCTTAGCCCAGCAAGAGACCCAGTACTTC. It is translated as CASSLAQQETQYF.

This clone was found a few times. The V gene is TRBV5-6, the J gene TRBJ1-5; D uncertain. Trimming removed 3 bases from V and 0 bases from J, with 13 bases in between. The CDR3 covers 16 residues. Looked up from germline, CDR1 is SGHDT and CDR2 is YYEEEE. CDR3 region: CASSSYSYYSNQPQHF. In nucleotides, the CDR3 is TGTGCCAGCAGCTCCTACAGTTATTATAGCAATCAGCCCCAGCATTTT.

The chain carries TRBV7-8 and TRBJ2-7, with D possibly matching TRBD2 (6 bases). This CDR3 contains 11 residues. The germline gives CDR1 SGHVS, CDR2 FQNEAQ. V dropped 1 base and J dropped 10 bases, with 8 bases sitting between them. The CDR3, as DNA: TGTGCCAGCAGCTTAGGGCGGGACCAGTACTTC. This sequence encodes CASSLGRDQYF.

This clone was observed a handful of times. The chain links TRBV7-6 to TRBJ1-4, with a weak D call TRBD1 (6 bases). Germline V gene lookup returns CDR1 SGHVS and CDR2 FNYEAQ. V was clipped by 5 bases and J by 4 bases, with 14 bases between them. The length of the CDR3 is 15 residues. The CDR3 DNA reads as TGTGCCAGCAGCCCGAGGGGGAGCGGTAATGAAAAACTGTTTTTT. This gives the protein CASSPRGSGNEKLFF.

This sequence joins TRBV28 and TRBJ2-5; 7 bases match TRBD1. Germline V gene lookup returns CDR1 MDHEN and CDR2 SYDVKM. The CDR3 is 14 residues long. The V and J ends lost 6 bases and 5 bases, in that order; junction bases with no gene match: 9. CDR3 in amino acids: CASSRTGAIETQYF. In nucleotides, the CDR3 is TGTGCCAGCAGCCGAACAGGGGCGATTGAGACCCAGTACTTC.

This chain joins TRBV4-1 and TRBJ2-1, with 11 bases fitting TRBD2. This CDR3 comprises 21 residues. Trimming took 0 bases from V and 0 from J; bases not matched to a gene: 13. Germline V CDR1 and CDR2: MGHRA, YSYEKL. The CDR3 here is CASSQDRELAGDPSSYNEQFF. The DNA for the CDR3 is TGCGCCAGCAGCCAAGATCGTGAACTAGCGGGGGACCCTAGCTCCTACAATGAGCAGTTCTTC.

V is TRBV7-8 and J is TRBJ2-2, with 8 bases lining up with TRBD2. Germline V gene lookup returns CDR1 SGHVS and CDR2 FQNEAQ. This CDR3 comprises 16 residues. Unmatched junction bases numbered 8, after V lost 2 bases and J lost 6 bases. Here the CDR3 reads CASSLNGLAAPGELFF. The CDR3 coding sequence is TGTGCCAGCAGCTTAAACGGACTAGCAGCCCCCGGGGAGCTGTTTTTT.

The V gene is TRBV6-2 or TRBV6-3, the J gene TRBJ2-3, with TRBD2 identical over 11 bases. The trim removed 1 base at V and 3 bases at J, leaving 9 bases unmatched. The CDR3 loop spans 18 amino acids. Per the germline V gene, CDR1 is MNHEY and CDR2 is SVGEGT. The CDR3: CASSYLAGGNRMTDTQYF. The DNA for the CDR3 is TGTGCCAGCAGTTACTTAGCGGGAGGGAATAGGATGACAGATACGCAGTATTTT.

The chain employs TRBV28 and TRBJ2-1; tentatively, D is TRBD2 (6 bases). Germline values: CDR1 MDHEN, CDR2 SYDVKM. V lost 5 bases and J 4 bases, leaving 18 bases between the germline ends. The CDR3 is 16 residues long. DNA of the CDR3: TGTGCCAGCAGTATCCCAGCGGAGGGAAGTTACAATGAGCAGTTCTTC. Protein product: CASSIPAEGSYNEQFF.

The chain combines TRBV10-3 with TRBJ2-1; tentative D call: TRBD2 (6 bases). This CDR3 has 15 amino acids. Trimming cost V 4 bases and J 4 bases, with 14 bases left between them. The V gene's germline CDR1 is ENHRY and CDR2 SYGVKD. The CDR3: CAISVKLADYNEQFF. CDR3 DNA sequence: TGTGCCATCAGTGTTAAACTAGCAGATTACAATGAGCAGTTCTTC.

V usage is TRBV19 and J usage is TRBJ2-1; TRBD2 aligns across 9 bases. V lost 3 bases and J lost 6; bases outside the gene matches: 6. From germline, CDR1 is LNHDA and CDR2 SQIVND (reference sequence). The CDR3 contains 15 residues. The CDR3 loop is CASSILSAGGNEQFF. The CDR3 DNA sequence: TGTGCCAGTAGTATTCTTTCAGCGGGGGGCAATGAGCAGTTCTTC.